This T cell receptor beta chain was sequenced for a study of cytomegalovirus exposure and HLA in healthy donors. Study information: Counted in an early data release were some 81 million unique TCRs from HLA-typed donors. Whole-study results and caveats: The classifier was said to identify cytomegalovirus status with high specificity and sensitivity. Reportedly, fewer N-insertions than the roughly 700-donor mean appeared in an Asian-associated ancestry cluster in a later analysis. Investigators reported over 150 TCR beta chains as tied to cytomegalovirus.

In regard to this clone: Its antigen is not identified.

This CDR3 spans 14 amino acids. Germline assignment: CDR1 MNHEY and CDR2 SVGAGI. Between the trimmed V and J ends, which lost 6 bases and 0 bases, there was a span of 9 bases. PCR used 60 Vbeta primers and 13 Jbeta primers. Some clones are missing from TCRdb's copy, which holds only in-frame ones; the method was immunoSEQ multiplex PCR. Among 84,000 or so clones, roughly 80% were seen once, and the ten largest hold roughly 2%. The receptor was isolated from a boy aged 5-17 years in good health and CMV-seronegative. J is TRBJ1-3 and V is TRBV6-5; D might be TRBD1 (5 bases). The specimen sequenced was PBMCs. The CDR3, as DNA: TGTGCCAGCAGGTTGACAGACTCTGGAAACACCATATATTTT. This translates into CASRLTDSGNTIYF.